The subject of this entry is one T cell receptor (beta chain). Its specificity is not known. The data originate from a study of OX40 agonist ivuxolimab in advanced cancers. About the research overall: Three dose-escalation patients had partial responses: one with hepatocellular carcinoma and two with cutaneous melanoma.

Trimming took off 6 bases at V and 5 bases at J, with 8 bases between the two ends. This CDR3 has 11 residues. Germline V lookup: CDR1 SEHNR, CDR2 FQNEAQ (reference sequence). Study results and limitations: Some patients without response likewise showed low normalized clonal expansion.

TCRdb's copy holds only in-frame clones and misses some; the assay was immunoSEQ multiplex PCR. In the table there are 19,000 or so clones, 80% to 90% of which are singletons. The input for sequencing was CD4+ or CD8+ T cells sorted from blood, taken in a trial of the OX40 agonist ivuxolimab. J is TRBJ2-7 and V is TRBV7-9; D gene unclear. This receptor was obtained from an adult with an advanced solid tumor such as melanoma, head and neck, liver or kidney cancer. CDR3 nucleotides: TGTGCCAGCAGTCCCGGCCACGAGCAGTACTTC. Protein product: CASSPGHEQYF.